A single sample gave rise to the 10 T cell receptor beta chains below, sequenced in a study of PD-1 blockade in classical Hodgkin lymphoma. The assay was immunoSEQ multiplex PCR, and TCRdb's table has in-frame clones only and misses some. This sample has over 75,000 clones, with just over 90% found just once. Time point here: cycle 4 day 1 (C4D1), after more than five weeks of nivolumab. Each and every patient relapsed after autologous stem cell transplantation, and patients got differing brentuximab vedotin exposure. The sequenced sample was peripheral blood mononuclear cells (PBMCs), obtained before the fourth cycle of nivolumab. The receptors come from a human donor with classical Hodgkin lymphoma.

The V gene is TRBV5-1, the J gene TRBJ1-6, with 10 bases aligning to TRBD1. This CDR3 is built from 15 residues. Germline V gives CDR1 SGHRS, CDR2 YFSETQ. With V trimmed by 4 bases and J by 7 bases, 5 bases remained unmatched. The CDR3 nucleotides are TGCGCCAGCAGCGCCGACAGGGGGCTCAATTCACCCCTCCACTTT. It codes for CASSADRGLNSPLHF.

This clone appeared a single time. V and J are TRBV29-1 and TRBJ1-3; D gene uncertain. Germline V gene data show CDR1 as SQVTM and CDR2 as ANQGSEA. Deletions cut 1 base from V and 4 bases from J, with 2 bases between. The CDR3 has 11 amino acids. CDR3 nucleotides: TGCAGCGTTGAAGCCGGAAACACCATATATTTT. It is translated as CSVEAGNTIYF.

This chain connects TRBV19 to TRBJ1-2; D gene uncertain. The CDR3 has 13 amino acids. Between the trimmed V and J ends, which lost 5 bases and 4 bases, there was a span of 11 bases. CDR1 and CDR2 (germline): LNHDA, SQIVND (reference sequence). The CDR3 reads CASSLGVLYGYTF. CDR3 DNA: TGTGCCAGTAGTCTTGGGGTACTCTATGGCTACACCTTC.

This clone was detected once. CDR3 in amino acids: CASSPGSRGSPQHF. The CDR3 bases are TGTGCCAGCAGCCCCGGGTCTCGTGGCTCGCCCCAGCATTTT. The rearrangement uses TRBV11-2 and TRBJ1-5; D unclear. The V end lost 5 bases, the J end lost 9 bases, and 17 bases lay between the germline ends. Germline V gene lookup returns CDR1 SGHAT and CDR2 FQNNGV. This CDR3 spans 14 amino acids.

The genes are TRBV2 and TRBJ1-2; perhaps TRBD1 as D (6 bases). In germline, CDR1 is SNHLY, CDR2 FYNNEI. Between the trimmed V and J ends, which lost 8 bases and 6 bases, there was a span of 16 bases. The CDR3 has 13 residues. CDR3 bases: TGTGCCAGCCGCTCAACAGGGTTGAATGGCTACACCTTC. Translation: CASRSTGLNGYTF.

CDR3 loop: CASSFGLNTEAFF. CDR3 sequence (DNA): TGCGCCAGCAGCTTTGGATTGAACACTGAAGCTTTCTTT. The chain is built from TRBV5-1 and TRBJ1-1; no clear D. Trimming shortened V by 2 bases and J by 0 bases, and 5 bases separated the two germline ends. This CDR3 region has 13 residues. CDR1 and CDR2 (germline): SGHRS, YFSETQ.

This clone appeared once. The chain joins TRBV7-9 to TRBJ2-5; no firm D call. V gave up 1 base and J gave up 5 bases, with 14 bases separating them. The germline CDR1 and CDR2 sequences are SEHNR and FQNEAQ (reference sequence). The length of the CDR3 is 15 residues. The CDR3 spells CASSLGAEVRETQYF. CDR3 DNA: TGTGCCAGCAGCTTAGGTGCTGAAGTTCGGGAGACCCAGTACTTC.

J is TRBJ1-4 and V is TRBV19; perhaps TRBD1 as D (5 bases). Germline values: CDR1 LNHDA, CDR2 SQIVND (reference sequence). V was clipped by 5 bases and J by 6 bases, with 22 bases between them. The CDR3 runs 17 residues. The CDR3 nucleotides are TGTGCCAGTAGTCCGGGTGCACCGGGGGGAGGCTATGAAAAACTGTTTTTT. Protein: CASSPGAPGGGYEKLFF.

The chain couples TRBV9 to TRBJ1-1, with 8 bases that match TRBD1. This CDR3 spans 18 amino acids. The junction had 12 bases not matched to a gene; V was cut back by 0 bases and J by 2 bases. Per the germline V gene, CDR1 is SGDLS and CDR2 is YYNGEE. The CDR3 reads CASSVARGQGLSNTEAFF. Here the CDR3 DNA reads TGTGCCAGCAGCGTAGCTCGAGGACAGGGATTGTCTAACACTGAAGCTTTCTTT.

V and J are TRBV18 and TRBJ2-5; D might be TRBD1 or TRBD2, each matching 6 bases. The germline V gene encodes CDR1 KGHSH and CDR2 LQKENI. The CDR3 covers 15 residues. V lost 3 bases and J lost 2, with 13 bases in between. Here the CDR3 DNA reads TGTGCCAGCTCACCGCTTGCGGGGACACAAGAGACCCAGTACTTC. This encodes CASSPLAGTQETQYF.